The 18 T cell receptor beta chains below were found in one sample sequenced in a study of T cells expressing NK-cell markers. No DNA is given; TCRdb re-called the 5' RACE reads and lists each CDR3 protein once. This sample's table reports roughly 150,000 distinct CDR3 sequences. Sequenced: blood T cells: a sorted CD56 or NKG2C T cell subset, CD4+ or CD8+ T cells, or bulk PBMC T cells (not recorded which). All receptors derive from a woman aged 18 to 75 in good health.

The chain carries TRBV5-1 and TRBJ1-4; the D call from TCRdb, TRBD1, cannot be confirmed without DNA. CDR1 and CDR2 from the germline V gene are SGHRS and YFSETQ. This CDR3 comprises 15 residues. The CDR3 region is CASSELGHRNEKLFF.

The rearrangement links TRBV7-2 to TRBJ2-2; TCRdb's D call of TRBD1 is untestable without DNA. CDR3 length: 15 residues. Germline CDR1 and CDR2: SGHTA and FQGNSA. The CDR3 reads CASSLASRGAGELFF.

The V gene is TRBV2, the J gene TRBJ1-6; the TCRdb call, TRBD1, lacks DNA for checking. CDR3 size: 16 residues. Germline CDR1 is SNHLY and CDR2 is FYNNEI. The CDR3 is CASSRTGATISSPLHF. Drawing the rest from reference TRBV2 and TRBJ1-6, the complete variable domain is EPEVTQTPSHQVTQMGQEVILRCVPISNHLYFYWYRQILGQKVEFLVSFYNNEISEKSEIFDDQFSVERPDGSNFTLKIRSTKLEDSAMYFCASSRTGATISSPLHFGNGTRLTVT.

The CDR3 region is CASSLGALAEAFF. The gene calls are TRBV7-9 and TRBJ1-1. Germline CDR1 is SEHNR and CDR2 is FQNEAQ (reference sequence). There are 13 residues in the CDR3.

V usage is TRBV7-8 and J usage is TRBJ1-2; TCRdb returns TRBD1, unconfirmable since there is no DNA. Germline CDR1 and CDR2: SGHVS and FQNEAQ. This CDR3 has 14 amino acids. The CDR3: CASRTGQGANGYTF.

The J gene is TRBJ2-5, the V gene TRBV25-1; without DNA, the TCRdb call of TRBD2 cannot be checked. The CDR3 contains 13 residues. CDR1 and CDR2 (germline): MGHDK, SYGVNS. The CDR3 is CASSWDFQETQYF.

The V and J genes are TRBV7-6 and TRBJ1-1. This CDR3 is built from 12 residues. Germline V CDR1 and CDR2: SGHVS, FNYEAQ. The CDR3 reads CASSAGGPEAFF.

The chain employs TRBV28 and TRBJ2-7; with no DNA, the TCRdb D assignment of TRBD1 cannot be verified. The CDR3 loop spans 14 amino acids. Germline V CDR1 and CDR2: MDHEN, SYDVKM. CDR3 residues: CASYKTGESYEQYF.

This chain uses TRBV10-2 with TRBJ1-6; TCRdb's D call of TRBD1 is untestable without DNA. CDR3 size: 17 residues. The germline gives CDR1 WSHSY, CDR2 SAAADI. This chain's CDR3 is CASGGTGKSSYNSPLHF.

The chain joins TRBV4-1 to TRBJ1-3; TCRdb's D call of TRBD1 is untestable without DNA. This CDR3 comprises 16 residues. Germline V gene sequence: CDR1 MGHRA, CDR2 YSYEKL. Here the CDR3 reads CASSRNTGTAGNTIYF.

The chain combines TRBV7-6 with TRBJ1-2; TCRdb selects TRBD1, and the lack of DNA leaves this call unchecked. Germline-derived CDR1 and CDR2 are SGHVS and FNYEAQ. CDR3 length equals 14 residues. The CDR3 region is CASSPDRGDYGYTF.

J is TRBJ2-2 and V is TRBV5-1; TCRdb's assignment of TRBD2 cannot be checked, as there is no DNA. CDR3 length: 16 amino acids. Germline V gives CDR1 SGHRS, CDR2 YFSETQ. This CDR3 reads CASSPRASGRAGELFF.

This chain connects TRBV25-1 to TRBJ2-1; checking the TCRdb D call of TRBD1 is not possible without DNA. This CDR3 is 16 amino acids long. Germline lookup yields CDR1 MGHDK and CDR2 SYGVNS. CDR3 loop: CASSELAETPYNEQFF.

The chain joins TRBV3-1 to TRBJ2-4; TCRdb lists TRBD1, though no DNA is available to test this call. The germline CDR1 and CDR2 sequences are LGHDT and YNNKEL (reference sequence). There are 15 residues in the CDR3. The CDR3 protein is CASSQVRGLENIQYF.

The chain has TRBV5-8 and TRBJ2-2; as DNA is missing, the TRBD1 call by TCRdb cannot be tested. CDR1 is SGHTS, CDR2 YDEGEE, per germline. The CDR3 has 16 residues. CDR3: CASSFRDRVQTGELFF.

J is TRBJ1-5 and V is TRBV12-3 or TRBV12-4; TCRdb gives TRBD1 as the D gene, but with no DNA this cannot be confirmed. The CDR3 is 14 residues long. The CDR3 here is CASSWTVVNQPQHF.

The CDR3 spells CASEGTSGTYEQYF. This sequence joins TRBV28 and TRBJ2-7; TCRdb gives TRBD2 as the D gene, but with no DNA this cannot be confirmed. The CDR3 contains 14 residues. Germline assignment: CDR1 MDHEN and CDR2 SYDVKM.

This chain connects TRBV10-3 to TRBJ2-7. The CDR3 extends over 15 amino acids. Germline V gives CDR1 ENHRY, CDR2 SYGVKD. Here the CDR3 reads CAISESVKDLGEQYF.